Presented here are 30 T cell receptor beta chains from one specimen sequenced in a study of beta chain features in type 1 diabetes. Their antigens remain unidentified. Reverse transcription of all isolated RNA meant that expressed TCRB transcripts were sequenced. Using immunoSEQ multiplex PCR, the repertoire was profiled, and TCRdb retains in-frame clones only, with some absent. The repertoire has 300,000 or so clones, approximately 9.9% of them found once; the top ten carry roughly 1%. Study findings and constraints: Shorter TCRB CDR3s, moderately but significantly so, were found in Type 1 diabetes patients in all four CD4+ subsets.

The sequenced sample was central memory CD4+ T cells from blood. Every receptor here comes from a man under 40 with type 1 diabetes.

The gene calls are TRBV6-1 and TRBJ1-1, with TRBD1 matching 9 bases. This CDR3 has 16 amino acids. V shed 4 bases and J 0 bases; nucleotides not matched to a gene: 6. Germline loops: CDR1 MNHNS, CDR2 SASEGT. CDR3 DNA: TGTGCCAGCAGTGGCAACAGGGGGCCTTTGAACACTGAAGCTTTCTTT. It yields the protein CASSGNRGPLNTEAFF.

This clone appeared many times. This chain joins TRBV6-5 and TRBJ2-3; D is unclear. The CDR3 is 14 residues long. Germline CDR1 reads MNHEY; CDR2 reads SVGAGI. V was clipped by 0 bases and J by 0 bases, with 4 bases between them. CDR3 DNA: TGTGCCAGCAGTTACTCGGCCAGCACAGATACGCAGTATTTT. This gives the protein CASSYSASTDTQYF.

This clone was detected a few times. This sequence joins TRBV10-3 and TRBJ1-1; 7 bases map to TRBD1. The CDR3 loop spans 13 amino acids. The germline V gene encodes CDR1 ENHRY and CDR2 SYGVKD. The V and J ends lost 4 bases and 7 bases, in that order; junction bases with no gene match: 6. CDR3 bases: TGTGCCATCAGTGGCCGACAGGGTATTGAAGCTTTCTTT. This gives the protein CAISGRQGIEAFF.

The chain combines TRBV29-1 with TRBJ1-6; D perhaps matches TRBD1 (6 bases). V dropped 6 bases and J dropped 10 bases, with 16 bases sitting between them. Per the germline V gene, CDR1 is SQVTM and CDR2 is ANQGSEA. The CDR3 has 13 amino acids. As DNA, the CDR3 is TGCAGCGTCCGACAGGACTGGAAATCACCCCTCCACTTT. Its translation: CSVRQDWKSPLHF.

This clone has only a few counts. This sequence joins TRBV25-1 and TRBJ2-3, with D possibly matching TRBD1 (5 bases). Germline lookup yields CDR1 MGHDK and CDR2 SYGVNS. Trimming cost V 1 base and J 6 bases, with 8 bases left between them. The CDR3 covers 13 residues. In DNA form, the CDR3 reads TGTGCCAGCAGTGAATGGGCAGGGGATACGCAGTATTTT. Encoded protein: CASSEWAGDTQYF.

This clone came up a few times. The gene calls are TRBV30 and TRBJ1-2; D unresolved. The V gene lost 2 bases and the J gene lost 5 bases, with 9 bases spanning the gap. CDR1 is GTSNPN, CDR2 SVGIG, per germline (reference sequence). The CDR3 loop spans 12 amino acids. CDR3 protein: CAWSPNHYGYTF. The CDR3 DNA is TGTGCCTGGAGTCCCAATCATTATGGCTACACCTTC.

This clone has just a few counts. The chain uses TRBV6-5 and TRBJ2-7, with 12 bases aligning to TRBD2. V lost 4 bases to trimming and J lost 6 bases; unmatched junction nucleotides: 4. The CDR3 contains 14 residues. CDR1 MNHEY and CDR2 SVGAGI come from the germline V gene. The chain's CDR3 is CASSWTSGEREQYF. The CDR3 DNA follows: TGTGCCAGCAGTTGGACTAGCGGGGAGCGCGAGCAGTACTTC.

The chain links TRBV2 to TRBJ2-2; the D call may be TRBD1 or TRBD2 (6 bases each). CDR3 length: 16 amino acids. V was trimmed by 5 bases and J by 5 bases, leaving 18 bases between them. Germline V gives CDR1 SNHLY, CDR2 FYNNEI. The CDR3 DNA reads TGTGCCAGCAGTCCACTCTCCGGGGGCTGGACCGGGGAGCTGTTTTTT. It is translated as CASSPLSGGWTGELFF.

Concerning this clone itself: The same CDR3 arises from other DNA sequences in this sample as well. The CDR3 sequence is CASNRDRDYGYTF. The DNA of the CDR3 is TGTGCCAGCAACAGGGACAGGGACTATGGCTACACCTTC. The V gene is TRBV10-3, the J gene TRBJ1-2; 9 bases match TRBD1. In germline, CDR1 is ENHRY, CDR2 SYGVKD. V gave up 10 bases and J gave up 3 bases; unmatched junction bases: 6. This CDR3 contains 13 residues.

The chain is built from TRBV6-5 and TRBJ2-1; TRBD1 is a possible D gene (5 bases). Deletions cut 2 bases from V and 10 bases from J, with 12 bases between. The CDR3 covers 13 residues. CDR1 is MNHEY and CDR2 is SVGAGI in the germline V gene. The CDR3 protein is CASSYGRVGEQFF. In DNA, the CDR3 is TGTGCCAGCAGTTACGGCAGGGTAGGCGAGCAGTTCTTC.

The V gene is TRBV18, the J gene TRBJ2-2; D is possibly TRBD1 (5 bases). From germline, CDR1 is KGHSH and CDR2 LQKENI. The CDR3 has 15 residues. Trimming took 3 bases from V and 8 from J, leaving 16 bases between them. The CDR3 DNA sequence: TGTGCCAGCTCACCTCAACCAACAGGACGTGGGGAGCTGTTTTTT. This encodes CASSPQPTGRGELFF.

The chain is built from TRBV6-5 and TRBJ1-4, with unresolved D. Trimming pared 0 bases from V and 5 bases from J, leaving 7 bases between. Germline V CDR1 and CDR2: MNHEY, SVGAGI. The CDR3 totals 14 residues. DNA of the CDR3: TGTGCCAGCAGTTACTCCTCGGGGAATGAAAAACTGTTTTTT. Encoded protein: CASSYSSGNEKLFF.

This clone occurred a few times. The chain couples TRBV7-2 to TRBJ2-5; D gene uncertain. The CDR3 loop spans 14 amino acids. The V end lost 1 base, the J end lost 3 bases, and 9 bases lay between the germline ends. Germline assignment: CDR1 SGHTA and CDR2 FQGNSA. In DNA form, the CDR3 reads TGTGCCAGCAGCTTAGTCCCCAGTAAAGAGACCCAGTACTTC. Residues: CASSLVPSKETQYF.

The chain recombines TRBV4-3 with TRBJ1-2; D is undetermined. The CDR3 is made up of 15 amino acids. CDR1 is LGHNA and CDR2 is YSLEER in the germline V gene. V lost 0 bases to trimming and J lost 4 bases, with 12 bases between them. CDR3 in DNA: TGCGCCAGCAGCCAAGACAGTGCGGGTACCTATGGCTACACCTTC. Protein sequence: CASSQDSAGTYGYTF.

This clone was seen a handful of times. The CDR3, as DNA: TGCGCCAGCAGCATAACCTCACAGGGCACGGGGGAGCTGTTTTTT. Translation: CASSITSQGTGELFF. The chain carries TRBV5-1 and TRBJ2-2, with D maybe TRBD1 (6 bases). Trimming stripped 4 bases from V and 8 bases from J, with 18 bases between. CDR3 length: 15 residues. CDR1 SGHRS and CDR2 YFSETQ come from the germline V gene.

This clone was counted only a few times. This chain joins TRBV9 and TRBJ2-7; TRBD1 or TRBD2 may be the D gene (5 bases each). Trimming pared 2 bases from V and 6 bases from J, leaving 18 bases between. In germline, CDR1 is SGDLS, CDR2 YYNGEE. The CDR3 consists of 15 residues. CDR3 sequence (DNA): TGTGCCAGCAGCGTGAGGGGCGCAGGTCCCTCCGAGCAGTACTTC. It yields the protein CASSVRGAGPSEQYF.

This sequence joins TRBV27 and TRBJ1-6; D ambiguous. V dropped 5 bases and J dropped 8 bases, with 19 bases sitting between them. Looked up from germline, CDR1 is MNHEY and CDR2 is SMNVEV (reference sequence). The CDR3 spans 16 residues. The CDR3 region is CASSVGNIPLDSPLHF. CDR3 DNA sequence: TGTGCCAGCAGTGTCGGGAACATCCCATTGGATTCACCCCTCCACTTT.

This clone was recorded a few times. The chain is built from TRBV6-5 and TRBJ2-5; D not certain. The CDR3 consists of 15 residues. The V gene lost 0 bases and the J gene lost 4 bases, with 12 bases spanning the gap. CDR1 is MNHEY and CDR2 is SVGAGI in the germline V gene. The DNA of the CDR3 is TGTGCCAGCAGTTACTCGGGGTACCCCGGAGAGACCCAGTACTTC. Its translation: CASSYSGYPGETQYF.

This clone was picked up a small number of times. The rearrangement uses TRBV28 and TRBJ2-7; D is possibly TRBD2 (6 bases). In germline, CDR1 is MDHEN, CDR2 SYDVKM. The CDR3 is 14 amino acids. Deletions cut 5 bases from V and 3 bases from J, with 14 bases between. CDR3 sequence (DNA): TGTGCCAGCAGTGGCACGGGAGCCAACTACGAGCAGTACTTC. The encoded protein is CASSGTGANYEQYF.

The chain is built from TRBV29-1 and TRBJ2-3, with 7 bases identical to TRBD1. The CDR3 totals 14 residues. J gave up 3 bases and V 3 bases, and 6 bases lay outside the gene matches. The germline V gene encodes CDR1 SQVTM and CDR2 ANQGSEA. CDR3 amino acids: CSVEVGRGTDTQYF. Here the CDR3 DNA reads TGCAGCGTTGAGGTGGGCAGGGGGACAGATACGCAGTATTTT.

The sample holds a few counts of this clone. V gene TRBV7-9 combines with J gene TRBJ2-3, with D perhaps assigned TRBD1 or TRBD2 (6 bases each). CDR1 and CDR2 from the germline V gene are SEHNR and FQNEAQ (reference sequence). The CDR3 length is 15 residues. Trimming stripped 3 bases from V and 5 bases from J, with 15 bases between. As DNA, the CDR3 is TGTGCCAGCAGCTTTACAGGGACTTACATAGATACGCAGTATTTT. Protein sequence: CASSFTGTYIDTQYF.

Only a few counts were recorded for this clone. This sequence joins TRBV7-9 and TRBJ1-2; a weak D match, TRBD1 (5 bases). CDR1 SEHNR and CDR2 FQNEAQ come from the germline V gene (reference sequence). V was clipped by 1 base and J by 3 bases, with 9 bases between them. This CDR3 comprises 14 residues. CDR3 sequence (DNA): TGTGCCAGCAGCTTAGAAGGGGCGGACTATGGCTACACCTTC. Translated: CASSLEGADYGYTF. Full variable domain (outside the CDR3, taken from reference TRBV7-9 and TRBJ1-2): DTGVSQNPRHKITKRGQNVTFRCDPISEHNRLYWYRQTLGQGPEFLTYFQNEAQLEKSRLLSDRFSAERPKGSFSTLEIQRTEQGDSAMYLCASSLEGADYGYTFGSGTRLTVV.

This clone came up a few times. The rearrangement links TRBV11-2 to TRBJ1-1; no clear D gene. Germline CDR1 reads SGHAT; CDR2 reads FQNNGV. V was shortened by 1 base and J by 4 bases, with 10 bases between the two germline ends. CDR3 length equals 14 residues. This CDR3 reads CASSLVAAGTEAFF. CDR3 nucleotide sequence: TGTGCCAGCAGCTTAGTAGCCGCGGGCACTGAAGCTTTCTTT.

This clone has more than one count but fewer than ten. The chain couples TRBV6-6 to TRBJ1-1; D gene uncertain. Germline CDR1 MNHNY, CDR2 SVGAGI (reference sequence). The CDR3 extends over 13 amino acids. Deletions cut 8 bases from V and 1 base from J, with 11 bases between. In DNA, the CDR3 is TGTGCCAGCCGGTCGACACAGAACACTGAAGCTTTCTTT. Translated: CASRSTQNTEAFF.

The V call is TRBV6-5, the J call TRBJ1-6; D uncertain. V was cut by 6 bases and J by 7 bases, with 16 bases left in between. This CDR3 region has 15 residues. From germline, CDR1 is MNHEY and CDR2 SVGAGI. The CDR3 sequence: CASSQWRPENSPLHF. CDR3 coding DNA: TGTGCCAGCAGCCAGTGGAGGCCGGAAAATTCACCCCTCCACTTT.

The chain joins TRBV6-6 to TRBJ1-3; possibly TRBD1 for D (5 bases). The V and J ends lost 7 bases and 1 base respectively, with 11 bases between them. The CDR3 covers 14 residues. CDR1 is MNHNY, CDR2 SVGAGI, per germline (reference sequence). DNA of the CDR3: TGTGCCAGCACGGGGACGCAATCTGGAAACACCATATATTTT. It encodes CASTGTQSGNTIYF.

The CDR3 nucleotides are TGTGCCAGCAGCTTATGGCTTGGTCGGGGGACTCGGTACTTC. Amino acid sequence: CASSLWLGRGTRYF. This chain uses TRBV7-9 with TRBJ2-7; weak D call: TRBD2 (6 bases). V shed 2 bases and J shed 12 bases, with 20 bases lying between them. The length of the CDR3 is 14 residues. Germline values: CDR1 SEHNR, CDR2 FQNEAQ (reference sequence). Based on the CDR3 plus reference TRBV7-9 and TRBJ2-7, the full variable domain is DTGVSQNPRHKITKRGQNVTFRCDPISEHNRLYWYRQTLGQGPEFLTYFQNEAQLEKSRLLSDRFSAERPKGSFSTLEIQRTEQGDSAMYLCASSLWLGRGTRYFGPGTRLTVT.

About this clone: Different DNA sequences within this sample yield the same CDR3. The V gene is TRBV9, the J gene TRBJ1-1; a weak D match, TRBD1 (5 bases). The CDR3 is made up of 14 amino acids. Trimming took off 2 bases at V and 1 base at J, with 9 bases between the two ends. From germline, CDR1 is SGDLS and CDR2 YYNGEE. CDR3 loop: CASSVQGANTEAFF. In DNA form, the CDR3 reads TGTGCCAGCAGCGTGCAGGGTGCGAACACTGAAGCTTTCTTT.

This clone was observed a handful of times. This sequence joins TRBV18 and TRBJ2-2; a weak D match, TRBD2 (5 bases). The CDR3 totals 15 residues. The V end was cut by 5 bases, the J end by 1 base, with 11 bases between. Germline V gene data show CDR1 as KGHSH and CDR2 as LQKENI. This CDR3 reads CASSERTLNTGELFF. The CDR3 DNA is TGTGCCAGCTCAGAGCGGACCTTGAACACCGGGGAGCTGTTTTTT.

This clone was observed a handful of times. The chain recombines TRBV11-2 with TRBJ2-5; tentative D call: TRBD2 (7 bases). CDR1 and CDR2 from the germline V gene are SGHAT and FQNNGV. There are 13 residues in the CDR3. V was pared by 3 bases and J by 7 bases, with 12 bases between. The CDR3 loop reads CASSFKGEGTQYF. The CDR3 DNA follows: TGTGCCAGCAGCTTCAAGGGGGAGGGGACCCAGTACTTC.